This T cell receptor beta chain appears in the sequencing data of a study of vaccination and CD4 T cells after COVID-19. Overall study: A positive SARS-CoV-2 nasal swab PCR result was recorded for each convalescent patient; about 9 were mild and one severe. The BNT162b2 or mRNA-1273 vaccine was given to participants in two doses.

Sequenced with the Oncomine TCR Beta short-read assay was DNA taken from cultured CD4+ T cells. TCRdb recomputed calls from the PCR reads with MiXCR, one row per CDR3 protein. The sample contains roughly 16,000 distinct CDR3 sequences, less than 75% of which appear only once. Turning to this clonotype: The antigen is undetermined.

Germline V CDR1 and CDR2: DFQATT, SNEGSKA (reference sequence). V lost 1 base, J lost 1 base, and 10 bases lay in between. The CDR3 loop spans 14 amino acids. Stated treatment: approximately 9-day PBMC culture with coronavirus spike peptide pools or control peptides (ViraFEST assay). Regarding the study as a whole: Spike mono-reactivity applied to 304 of 307 vaccine-specific clones detected in convalescent patients.

Sequenced input: CD4+ T cells from blood, cultured in vitro. The gene calls are TRBV20-1 and TRBJ1-1; D is unresolved. The sequence was obtained from a human donor who had recovered from COVID-19. CDR3 residues: CSARVGMKNTEAFF. In DNA form, the CDR3 reads TGCAGTGCTAGAGTAGGGATGAAGAACACTGAAGCTTTCTTT.